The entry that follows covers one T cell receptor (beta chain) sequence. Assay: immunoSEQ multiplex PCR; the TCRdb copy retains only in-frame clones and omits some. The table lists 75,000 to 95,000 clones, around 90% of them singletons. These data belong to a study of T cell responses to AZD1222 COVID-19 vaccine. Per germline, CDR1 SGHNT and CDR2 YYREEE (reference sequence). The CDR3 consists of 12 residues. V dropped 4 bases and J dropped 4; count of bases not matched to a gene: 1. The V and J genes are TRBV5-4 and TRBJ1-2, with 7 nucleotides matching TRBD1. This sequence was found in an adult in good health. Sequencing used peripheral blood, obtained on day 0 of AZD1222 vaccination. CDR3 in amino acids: CASSQGGYGYTF. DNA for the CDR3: TGTGCCAGCAGCCAGGGGGGCTATGGCTACACCTTC.